This note documents a single TCR beta chain sequence. Antigen: not known. The sample originates from a study of spatial heterogeneity in lung cancer. On the study more broadly: Across the raw uncorrected reads, a unique TCR and UMI combination was observed, on average, more than ten times. General study points: More often at tumor resection than at routine follow-up, ubiquitous expanded tumor TCRs were detected in the blood.

In the library, each TCR cDNA molecule bore its own unique molecular identifier. TCRdb re-analysed the 5' RACE reads in MiXCR, keeping a single row per CDR3 protein. The sample includes more than 50,000 distinct CDR3 sequences, approximately 7% of them seen just once. Time point described: sample taken at primary tumor resection. Sequencing covered unsorted whole RNA taken from tumor, nontumor lung or frozen PBMC. This TCR was recovered from a female donor with early-stage non-small cell lung cancer. The sample here was PBMCs, taken at surgery.

The CDR3 loop reads CASSYATGRNYGYTF. The CDR3 DNA reads TGCGCCAGCAGCTATGCTACAGGGAGGAACTATGGCTACACCTTC. This rearrangement joins TRBV5-1 to TRBJ1-2; weak D call: TRBD1 (6 bases). Germline values: CDR1 SGHRS, CDR2 YFSETQ. This CDR3 region has 15 residues. Trimming stripped 3 bases from V and 2 bases from J, with 14 bases between.